This TCR beta chain emerged from a study of blood T cells in healthy people across ages. V was pared by 10 bases and J by 7 bases, with 13 bases between. This CDR3 is 12 amino acids long. This clonotype has a handful of counts. A sample-barcoded 5' primer and a J-beta primer mix were used in a second PCR of roughly 7 to 11 cycles. TCRdb reprocessed the 5' RACE reads via MiXCR and lists one record per CDR3 protein. The sample consists of some 760,000 distinct CDR3 sequences, around 25% of them appearing once. These sequences were also reported in another study, on T cells of mothers and their children. As that report states: In the second PCR, M1S primer introduced barcodes and 2-4 random bases. The overlap seen between related mothers and children slightly exceeded that of unrelated pairs, though not significantly.

This rearrangement joins TRBV12-3 or TRBV12-4 to TRBJ1-4; the D gene is possibly TRBD1 (5 bases). Sequencing was carried out using blood. The TCR sequence derives from a boy aged 5-17 years in good health. The CDR3 region has the DNA TGTGCCATCTCGGCAGGGTCTGAAAAACTGTTTTTT. It translates to CAISAGSEKLFF.